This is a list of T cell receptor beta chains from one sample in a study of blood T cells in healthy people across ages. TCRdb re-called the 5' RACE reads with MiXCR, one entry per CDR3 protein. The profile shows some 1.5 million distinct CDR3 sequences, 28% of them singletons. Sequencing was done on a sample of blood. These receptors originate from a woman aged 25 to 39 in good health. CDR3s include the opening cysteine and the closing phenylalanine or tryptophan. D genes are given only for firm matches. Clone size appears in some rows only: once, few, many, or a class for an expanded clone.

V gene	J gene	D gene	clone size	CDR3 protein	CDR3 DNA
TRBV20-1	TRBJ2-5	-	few	CSAPRETGNRGEETQYF	TGCAGTGCCCCTCGGGAGACAGGGAATAGGGGTGAGGAGACCCAGTACTTC
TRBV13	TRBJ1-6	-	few	CASSLGGGYNSPLHF	TGTGCCAGCAGCTTAGGCGGCGGTTATAATTCACCCCTCCACTTT
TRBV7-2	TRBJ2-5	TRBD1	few	CASSSPDRGGKTQYF	TGTGCCAGCAGCTCCCCTGACAGGGGTGGAAAGACCCAGTACTTC
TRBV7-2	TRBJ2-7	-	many	CASSLEFREQYF	TGCGCCAGCAGCTTGGAATTCCGCGAGCAGTACTTC
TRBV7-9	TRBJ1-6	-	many	CASSPPSRADSPLHF	TGTGCCAGCAGCCCTCCGTCCAGGGCGGATTCACCCCTCCACTTT
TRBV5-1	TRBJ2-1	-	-	CASRGEEEQCF	TGCGCCAGCAGGGGGGAGGAAGAGCAGTGCTTC
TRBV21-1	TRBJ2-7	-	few	CASSKASRQGSSYEQYF	TGTGCCAGCAGCAAAGCGAGCCGGCAGGGGAGCTCCTACGAGCAGTACTTC
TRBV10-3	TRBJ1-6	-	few	CAIRDRDNSPLHF	TGTGCCATACGGGACCGTGATAATTCACCCCTCCACTTT
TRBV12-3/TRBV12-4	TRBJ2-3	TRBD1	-	CASVDRGRRVNTDTQYF	TGTGCCAGCGTGGACAGGGGGCGGAGGGTTAACACAGATACGCAGTATTTT
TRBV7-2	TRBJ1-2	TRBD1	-	CASSFSDRSGYGYTF	TGTGCCAGCAGCTTTTCGGACAGGTCGGGTTATGGCTACACCTTC
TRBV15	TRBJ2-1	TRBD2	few	CATSGGAGGDEQFF	TGTGCCACCAGCGGGGGAGCGGGAGGGGATGAGCAGTTCTTC
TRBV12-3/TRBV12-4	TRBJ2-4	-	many	CASSFGGSAKNIQYF	TGTGCCAGCAGTTTTGGGGGGAGTGCCAAAAACATTCAGTACTTC
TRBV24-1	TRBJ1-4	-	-	CATSDPGINEKLFF	TGTGCCACCAGTGATCCAGGGATTAATGAAAAACTGTTTTTT
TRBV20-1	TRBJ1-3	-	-	CSAMEGAPSSGNTIYF	TGCAGTGCTATGGAGGGAGCCCCGAGCTCTGGAAACACCATATATTTT
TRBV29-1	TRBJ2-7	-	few	CSVKGQSSYEQYF	TGCAGCGTTAAAGGACAGAGCTCCTACGAGCAGTACTTC
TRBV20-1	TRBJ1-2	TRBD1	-	CSARFSGGAGYTF	TGCAGTGCTAGGTTCTCAGGGGGCGCAGGCTACACCTTC
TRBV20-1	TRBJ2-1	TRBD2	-	CGAWPKLSGSKDEQFF	TGCGGTGCTTGGCCTAAACTTAGCGGGAGTAAGGATGAGCAGTTCTTC
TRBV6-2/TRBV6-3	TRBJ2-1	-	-	CASRDRVPPEQFF	TGTGCCAGCAGGGATAGGGTACCCCCTGAGCAGTTCTTC
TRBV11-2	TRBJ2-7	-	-	CASSGSGIEGEQYF	TGTGCCAGCAGCGGTTCTGGGATAGAAGGCGAGCAGTACTTC
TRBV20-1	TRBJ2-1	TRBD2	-	CSASSGGHSYNEQFF	TGCAGTGCTTCTAGCGGGGGTCACTCCTACAATGAGCAGTTCTTC
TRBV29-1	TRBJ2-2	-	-	CTLIGTNTGELFF	TGCACCTTAATAGGGACGAACACCGGGGAGCTGTTTTTT
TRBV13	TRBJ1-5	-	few	CASSFQGDQSQHF	TGTGCCAGCAGTTTCCAGGGAGATCAGTCCCAGCATTTT
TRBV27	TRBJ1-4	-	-	CASGMGQAHQKLFF	TGTGCCAGCGGAATGGGGCAGGCGCACCAAAAACTGTTTTTT
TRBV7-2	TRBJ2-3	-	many	CASSPILSTDTQYF	TGTGCCAGCAGCCCGATTTTAAGCACAGATACGCAGTATTTT
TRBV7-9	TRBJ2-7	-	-	CVSSLTDTSYEQYF	TGTGTCAGCAGCTTAACGGACACCTCCTACGAGCAGTACTTC
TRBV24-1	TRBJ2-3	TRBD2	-	CATSGGTTKDTQYF	TGTGCCACCAGTGGTGGGACTACAAAAGATACGCAGTATTTT
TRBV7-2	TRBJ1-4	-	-	CASSLQPGGEKLFF	TGTGCCAGCAGCCTACAGCCTGGGGGTGAAAAACTGTTTTTT
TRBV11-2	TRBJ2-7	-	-	CASSSYKQYF	TGTGCCAGCAGTTCTTACAAGCAGTACTTC
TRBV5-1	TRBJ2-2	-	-	CASSRVGGGERFF	TGCGCCAGCAGCCGCGTAGGCGGCGGGGAGCGGTTTTTT
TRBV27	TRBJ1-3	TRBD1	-	CASRRQGGNSGNTIYF	TGTGCCAGCAGGAGACAGGGGGGCAACTCTGGAAACACCATATATTTT
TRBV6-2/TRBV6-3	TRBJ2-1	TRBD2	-	CASSYVGLADSYNEQFF	TGTGCCAGCAGTTACGTGGGACTAGCAGACTCCTACAATGAGCAGTTCTTC
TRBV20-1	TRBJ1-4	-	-	CSALNFGEKLFF	TGCAGTGCCCTCAATTTTGGAGAAAAATTGTTTTTT
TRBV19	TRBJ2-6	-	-	CASSIGRARSSGANVLTF	TGTGCCAGTAGTATAGGGAGGGCGCGATCGAGCGGGGCCAACGTCCTGACTTTC
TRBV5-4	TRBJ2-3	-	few	CASSPRGGGDTQYF	TGTGCCAGCAGCCCCAGGGGCGGCGGAGATACGCAGTATTTT
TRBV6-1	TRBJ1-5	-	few	CASSEQGTGNQPQHF	TGCGCCAGCAGTGAGCAGGGGACGGGCAATCAGCCCCAGCATTTT
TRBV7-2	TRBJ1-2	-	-	CASSFLDRGFNYGYTF	TGTGCCAGCAGCTTCCTCGACAGAGGGTTTAACTATGGCTACACCTTC
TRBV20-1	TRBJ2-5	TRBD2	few	CSAPGTSLGGETQYF	TGCAGTGCTCCCGGGACTAGTTTGGGGGGAGAGACCCAGTACTTC
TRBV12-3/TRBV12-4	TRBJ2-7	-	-	CASSLFMSTYEQYF	TGTGCCAGCAGTTTATTCATGAGTACCTACGAGCAGTACTTC
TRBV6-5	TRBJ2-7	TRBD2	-	CASSYETSGSPYEQYF	TGTGCCAGCAGTTACGAGACTAGCGGGAGTCCCTACGAGCAGTACTTC
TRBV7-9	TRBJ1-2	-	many	CASSLAAGYGYTF	TGTGCCAGCAGCTTAGCGGCCGGGTACGGCTACACCTTC
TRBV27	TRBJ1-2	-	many	CASRPGGNYGYTF	TGTGCCAGCAGGCCCGGGGGTAACTATGGCTACACCTTC